This T cell receptor beta chain is from a study of blood T cell repertoires in COVID-19. Whole-study context: Sources were T cells, B-cell-depleted T cells, or PBMCs; the material itself was cDNA or gDNA.

Authors' processing steps: Amplification of reference gene primers provided the estimated nucleated cell counts. Only in-frame clones appear in the TCRdb table, and some are missing; sequencing was by immunoSEQ multiplex PCR. Clonal size and the V and J genes are those of that table, whereas D and trimming came from the DNA. The data contain about 140,000 clones, roughly 79% of them singletons. This clone appeared a few times. Categorization into cohorts depended on clinical history that participants reported. This clonotype originated in a woman aged 50 to 60 who had recovered from COVID-19. Sequenced sample: PBMCs or T cells enriched from blood (not recorded which).

The DNA for the CDR3 is TGCGCCAGCAGCTTGCGGGGAGGGGGGTTACACAATGAGCAGTTCTTC. This translates into CASSLRGGGLHNEQFF. V usage is TRBV5-1 and J usage is TRBJ2-1; D possibly corresponds to TRBD2 (7 bases). Per germline, CDR1 SGHRS and CDR2 YFSETQ. With 1 base removed from V and 5 bases from J, the gap between germline ends came to 16 bases. The CDR3 extends over 16 amino acids.